The T cell receptor beta chain under discussion was sequenced for a study of T cell responses to AZD1222 COVID-19 vaccine (dated by TCRdb to the early 2020s). With regard to the full study: Because spike-specific TCR depth and breadth did not differ between the two schedules, AZD1222 recipients who got a second dose at roughly 4 weeks were pooled with those who got a second dose at roughly 12 weeks. TCR sequencing covered fewer than 250 trial participants: 207 given two doses of AZD1222 and 26 given two doses of MenACWY control vaccine. Trial participants were enrolled into age subgroups of 18-55, 56-69 and 70-plus years, which contained around 150, 28 and 57 TCR-sequenced participants, respectively. The investigation overall reported the following: CD4 TCRs associated with the vaccine covered the entire spike protein, and the dominant responses were in regions 160-218 and 743-854. Nearly half of unique spike-specific TCRs reportedly recognized epitopes outside regions mutated in the B.1.351 and B.1.1.7 variants. In the small 56-69-year group, the increase in depth fell short of significance, most likely because of low power. Because no day 14 peak-response samples were available, repertoires were characterized only after the peak T cell response. Spike-specific TCR breadth and depth rose significantly after two AZD1222 doses compared with day 0 and with MenACWY recipients. Participants were mostly white British, with more females than males. The authors suggested clonal diversity may have been underestimated. Conclusions about previously exposed vaccinees are limited, since just five to seven AZD1222 recipients were seropositive for SARS-CoV-2 at baseline.

In the paper's terms, the time point label means: baseline before first vaccination. Vaccinee samples came from UK trials COV001 and COV002, including a single-blind randomized controlled phase 2/3 trial of AZD1222 (ChAdOx1 nCoV-19) in healthy adults. For TCRbeta chain sequencing, PBMC samples from trial participants were taken at day 0 and at day 28 after the second dose. A word on this clone: Its antigen is unknown. Per-nucleotide qualities are absent, and no much larger clonotype sits a single base away.

Trimming at the junction amounts to 6 bases on V and 0 bases on J, and the germline ends lie 8 bases apart. The CDR3 spans 14 residues, from the cysteine through the phenylalanine. Only CDR3 DNA remains: 42 bases, in frame from the first base. CDR1 SGHNT and CDR2 YENEEA were looked up in the germline V gene. The CDR3 regions of human TCRbeta chains were analyzed by immunosequencing. On the authors' methods: TCRs in the repertoires were compared against a reference library of SARS-CoV-2-specific TCRs that had been generated with the MIRA antigen-specificity platform. Breadth was defined as the fraction of unique TCRs that were SARS-CoV-2-associated, and depth was defined as the fraction of total T cells that were SARS-CoV-2-associated. Using the MIRA data, every spike-specific TCR was mapped to the spike region that the TCR reacted to and assigned to either a CD4 or a CD8 class. Log10-transformed breadth and depth values were compared by one-way ANOVA with Sidak's multiple comparisons tests. TCRdb carries this immuneACCESS record with in-frame sequences only. Its versions omit some clonotypes, under half of them owing to an unresolved V gene in the studies checked, with the rest unexplained. The D gene and trimming were derived from the DNA, and the V and J assignments and clone size from that table. The sample records some 150,000 clones, around 88% of which are singletons. 2.2% of the sample lies in the top ten.

The input for sequencing was peripheral blood, taken on day 0 of AZD1222 vaccination. This clonotype originated in an adult in good health. This chain is built from TRBV11-3 and TRBJ2-2, and possibly TRBD1, on 5 matching bases. The CDR3 in this case is CASREGANTGELFF. The DNA sequence follows: TGTGCCAGCAGGGAAGGGGCGAACACCGGGGAGCTGTTTTTT.